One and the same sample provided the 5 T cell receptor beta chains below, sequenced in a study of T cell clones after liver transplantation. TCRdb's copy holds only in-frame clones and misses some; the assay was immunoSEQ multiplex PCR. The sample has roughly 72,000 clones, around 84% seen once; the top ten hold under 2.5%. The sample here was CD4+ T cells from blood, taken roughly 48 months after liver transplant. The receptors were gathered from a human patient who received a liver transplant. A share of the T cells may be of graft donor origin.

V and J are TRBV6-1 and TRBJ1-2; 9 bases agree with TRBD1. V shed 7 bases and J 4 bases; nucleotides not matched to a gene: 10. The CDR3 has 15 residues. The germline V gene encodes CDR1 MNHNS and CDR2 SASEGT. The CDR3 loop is CASNIEGTGIYGYTF. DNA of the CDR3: TGTGCCAGCAACATCGAAGGGACAGGGATCTATGGCTACACCTTC.

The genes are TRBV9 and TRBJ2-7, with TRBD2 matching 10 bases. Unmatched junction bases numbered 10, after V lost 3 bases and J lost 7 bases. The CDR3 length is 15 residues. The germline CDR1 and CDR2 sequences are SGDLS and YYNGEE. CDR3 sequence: CASSAIAGGPEEQYF. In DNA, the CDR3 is TGTGCCAGCAGCGCCATAGCGGGAGGACCCGAGGAGCAGTACTTC.

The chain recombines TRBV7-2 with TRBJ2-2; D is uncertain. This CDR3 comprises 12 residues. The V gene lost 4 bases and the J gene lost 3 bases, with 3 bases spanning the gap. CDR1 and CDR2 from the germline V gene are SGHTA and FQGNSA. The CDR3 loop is CASSSYTGELFF. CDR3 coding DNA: TGTGCCAGCAGCTCGTACACCGGGGAGCTGTTTTTT.

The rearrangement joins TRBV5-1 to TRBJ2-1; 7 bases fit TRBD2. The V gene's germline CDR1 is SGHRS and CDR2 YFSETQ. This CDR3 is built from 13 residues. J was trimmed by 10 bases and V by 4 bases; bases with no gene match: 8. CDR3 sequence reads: CASSLRLAGEQFF. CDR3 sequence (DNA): TGCGCCAGCAGCCTGAGACTAGCCGGGGAGCAGTTCTTC.

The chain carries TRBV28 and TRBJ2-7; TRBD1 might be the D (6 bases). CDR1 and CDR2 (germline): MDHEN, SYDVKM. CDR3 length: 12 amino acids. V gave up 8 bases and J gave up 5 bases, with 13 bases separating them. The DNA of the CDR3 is TGTGCCAGCGCAGACAGGTTACACGAGCAGTACTTC. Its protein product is CASADRLHEQYF.